This TCR beta chain was documented in a study of cytomegalovirus exposure and HLA in healthy donors. Study details: Ancestry clustering placed around four fifths of over 300 genotyped donors in the Caucasian-associated cluster. Study results and caveats: Listed as cytomegalovirus-associated were 164 TCR beta chains.

In the PCR, 60 Vbeta and 13 Jbeta primers were used. The repertoire was sequenced with immunoSEQ multiplex PCR; TCRdb's copy has only in-frame clones and lacks some. The sample includes approximately 160,000 clones, just over 70% seen only once; the top ten take 4% to 5%. The CDR3 length is 15 residues. Trimming took 6 bases from V and 5 from J; bases not matched to a gene: 13. Germline-derived CDR1 and CDR2 are SQVTM and ANQGSEA. Points on this clone: Its antigen is unknown.

This TCR came from a man between 18 and 29 years old in good health and CMV-seropositive. The rearrangement uses TRBV29-1 and TRBJ2-5, with 9 bases fitting TRBD2. The specimen was PBMCs. The CDR3 DNA follows: TGCAGCGTGGGAATTGGCGGGGGGGCCGTTGAGACCCAGTACTTC. It specifies CSVGIGGGAVETQYF. Full variable domain (rest looked up from reference TRBV29-1 and TRBJ2-5): SAVISQKPSRDICQRGTSLTIQCQVDSQVTMMFWYRQQPGQSLTLIATANQGSEATYESGFVIDKFPISRPNLTFSTLTVSNMSPEDSSIYLCSVGIGGGAVETQYFGPGTRLLVL.